This T cell receptor beta chain was sequenced in a study of shared T cell receptors in the human thymus (dated by TCRdb to about 2021). The study in broad terms: The study examined how self-reactive, shared T-cell receptor alpha chains are generated in the human thymus.

Library method: the immunoSEQ multiplex PCR assay. Imported from immuneACCESS, the table was reduced by TCRdb to in-frame sequences with V and J called. These copies leave out some clones; in studies compared against another copy, an unresolved V gene accounts for under half, and the cause of the remainder is not known. Recorded for this sample are some 700,000 clones; approximately 83% of them occurred a single time. The ten largest clones take up around 0.0099% of the sample. A few counts support this clone. Its antigen remains undetermined. No per-base quality is available; no much larger clone lies one base away. Trimming accounts for 0 bases at V and 6 bases at J, while the number of junction bases matched to no gene is 6. From the cysteine up to the phenylalanine, the CDR3 has a length of 16 residues. Only the CDR3 DNA is retained, 48 bases long and in frame from the first base. The germline V gene yields MNHEY for CDR1 and SVGAGI for CDR2.

The sample was also linked to a second study, of human thymus T cells. The second source states: In Finland, the donors were immunologically healthy infants who were having open corrective cardiac surgery for congenital heart defects. The thymus tissue came from surgical resects taken out during corrective cardiac surgery. V and J gene segment usage appeared biased in both thymic and peripheral blood repertoires. The related research reported highly overlapping thymic TCR repertoires among unrelated individuals. The study described the TCR alpha and beta repertoires in under ten infant thymus samples and four matching peripheral blood samples. The cohort included six male and a couple of female infants, with donor ages spanning 7 to 244 days. Thymocytes were freed from the tissue by mechanical means and kept at -70 degrees C as pellets of roughly 8.5-30 million cells. Genomic DNA was extracted from frozen cell pellets with a QIAsymphony instrument. TCRB and TCRAD loci were amplified from a standardized quantity of quality-controlled genomic DNA using the immunoSEQ multiplex PCR assay. The V(D)J region was spanned by amplicons of a length sufficient to cover the CDR3 and to identify V and J genes. Amplicon sequencing was performed on an Illumina platform through the commercial immunoSEQ service. Primer bias and sequencing errors were corrected using previously described methods, and TCRAD and TCRB definitions followed the IMGT database. Repertoires were analysed with immunoSEQ Analyzer 3.0 and VDJTools, covering basic statistics, V/J segment usage, diversity estimates, rarefaction and pairwise overlap. Chao1, ChaoE, Efron-Thisted, Shannon and inverse Simpson indices were used to estimate diversity, which was also estimated on datasets down-sampled to the smallest sample. Repertoire overlap was assessed by strict matching of CDR3 nucleotide sequence, V gene and J gene, and clustering was done by Jaccard-based multidimensional scaling. Thymus samples yielded on average around 850,000 unique TCRB clonotypes, compared with 80,000 to 95,000 from blood samples.

This sequence was found in a girl under three years old with a congenital heart defect. Donor details come from another sample of the same person, matched by shared clones. Sequenced sample: thymocytes. The chain employs TRBV6-5 and TRBJ2-1; 9 nucleotides in the junction match TRBD2. The sequenced DNA: TGTGCCAGCAGTTACTCCTTAGCGGGGGTGGTCAATGAGCAGTTCTTC. The translation is CASSYSLAGVVNEQFF.